The rows below give T cell receptor beta chains drawn from one sample of a study of beta chain features in type 1 diabetes. Profiled with immunoSEQ multiplex PCR; TCRdb holds only in-frame clones, not every one. The sample consists of about 260,000 clones, less than 30% of them appearing once. The sequenced material came from naive CD4+ T cells from blood. These receptors were obtained from a woman in her twenties or thirties with type 1 diabetes. The CDR3 runs from the conserved cysteine through the conserved F or W. A D gene is named only where the DNA matches it firmly. Clone size is stated in some rows and not others, as once, few, many or a class when expanded.

V: TRBV5-1
size: NA
D: NA
J: TRBJ2-5
DNA: TGCGCCAGCAGCTTGTGGTTCGGGGAGACCCAGTACTTC
CDR3: CASSLWFGETQYF

V: TRBV25-1
size: NA
D: NA
J: TRBJ1-2
DNA: TGTGCCAGCAGTGAATCTATGCGGACAGCCTATGGCTACACCTTC
CDR3: CASSESMRTAYGYTF

V: TRBV27
size: few
D: NA
J: TRBJ1-5
DNA: TGTGCCAGCAGGGCGGGGTCAACCCTGCAGCCCCAGCATTTT
CDR3: CASRAGSTLQPQHF

V: TRBV9
size: NA
D: TRBD1
J: TRBJ2-5
DNA: TGTGCCAGCAGCGACAACAGGGGGAATTCAGAGACCCAGTACTTC
CDR3: CASSDNRGNSETQYF

V: TRBV2
size: NA
D: TRBD2
J: TRBJ2-3
DNA: TGTGCCAGCACCCTGACTAGCGGGAGCCCAGATACGCAGTATTTT
CDR3: CASTLTSGSPDTQYF

V: TRBV29-1
size: few
D: TRBD1
J: TRBJ2-1
DNA: TGCAGCGCCGCGACAGGGGTGGGGAATGAGCAGTTCTTC
CDR3: CSAATGVGNEQFF

V: TRBV29-1
size: few
D: TRBD1
J: TRBJ2-1
DNA: TGCAGCGGAAACAGGGGGCCGTTTTACAATGAGCAGTTCTTC
CDR3: CSGNRGPFYNEQFF

V: TRBV10-3
size: few
D: TRBD1
J: TRBJ2-7
DNA: TGTGCCATCAGTGAGGACAGGGAACCCTACGAGCAGTACTTC
CDR3: CAISEDREPYEQYF

V: TRBV19
size: NA
D: NA
J: TRBJ2-2
DNA: TGTGCCAGTAGTATCTCGGACAGTTCGAACACCGGGGAGCTGTTTTTT
CDR3: CASSISDSSNTGELFF

V: TRBV30
size: NA
D: NA
J: TRBJ2-6
DNA: TGTGGACAGGGACTCTCTGGGGCCAACGTCCTGACTTTC
CDR3: CGQGLSGANVLTF

V: TRBV19
size: NA
D: TRBD2
J: TRBJ2-1
DNA: TGTGCCAGTAGTGTTCTAGCGGGGGGGGGCAATGAGCAGTTCTTC
CDR3: CASSVLAGGGNEQFF

V: TRBV5-1
size: NA
D: NA
J: TRBJ1-1
DNA: TGCGCCAGCAGCGCGATGCTACAAGAGCCGGGGACTGAAGCTTTCTTT
CDR3: CASSAMLQEPGTEAFF

V: TRBV7-8
size: NA
D: NA
J: TRBJ2-1
DNA: TGTGCCAGCAGCTTAGGGGGGCGCGGGTTCTTC
CDR3: CASSLGGRGFF

V: TRBV4-1
size: few
D: NA
J: TRBJ2-5
DNA: TGCGCCAGCAGCCAAGATCGAGAGACCCAGTACTTC
CDR3: CASSQDRETQYF

V: TRBV2
size: few
D: TRBD1
J: TRBJ1-1
DNA: TGTGCCAGCAGTCAAGAACTGGACAGGGCAGCTTTCTTT
CDR3: CASSQELDRAAFF

V: TRBV6-5
size: few
D: TRBD1
J: TRBJ2-1
DNA: TGTGCCAGCAGTTACGGGAGGACAGGGACCTACAATGAGCAGTTCTTC
CDR3: CASSYGRTGTYNEQFF

V: TRBV10-3
size: few
D: TRBD2
J: TRBJ2-7
DNA: TGTGCCATCAAGGCGGGAGCCTCCTACGAGCAGTACTTC
CDR3: CAIKAGASYEQYF

V: TRBV30
size: few
D: NA
J: TRBJ1-5
DNA: TGTGCCTGGAGTGTCCAGGAGGGCCAGCCCCAGCATTTT
CDR3: CAWSVQEGQPQHF

V: TRBV18
size: NA
D: TRBD1
J: TRBJ1-2
DNA: TGTGCCAGCTCGCCCGGGGGACAGGAATATGGCTACACCTTC
CDR3: CASSPGGQEYGYTF

V: TRBV5-6
size: NA
D: TRBD2
J: TRBJ2-1
DNA: TGTGCCAGCAGCTCGCGGGAGGGGGCATACAATGAGCAGTTCTTC
CDR3: CASSSREGAYNEQFF

V: TRBV30
size: NA
D: NA
J: TRBJ1-2
DNA: TGTGCCTGGAGTGGGGAGCGACCGCGGTCCGGGCCTGGCTACACCTTC
CDR3: CAWSGERPRSGPGYTF

V: TRBV30
size: NA
D: NA
J: TRBJ2-1
DNA: TGTGCCTGGAAGTCCTTATCCGGGGATTACTACAATGAGCAGTTCTTC
CDR3: CAWKSLSGDYYNEQFF

V: TRBV29-1
size: few
D: NA
J: TRBJ2-5
DNA: TGCATAGGGGGAGGGGTCCAAGAGACCCAGTACTTC
CDR3: CIGGGVQETQYF

V: TRBV19
size: NA
D: TRBD1
J: TRBJ2-7
DNA: TGTGCCAGTAGTATCGGGACAGACTACGAGCAGTACTTC
CDR3: CASSIGTDYEQYF

V: TRBV21-1
size: NA
D: NA
J: TRBJ2-7
DNA: TGTGCCAGCAGCAAACGAAGTATTGGGACTAACTACGAGCAGTACTTC
CDR3: CASSKRSIGTNYEQYF

V: TRBV11-1
size: few
D: TRBD2
J: TRBJ2-1
DNA: TGTGCCAGCAGCTTAGGGGGACTAGGATTCAATGAGCAGTTCTTC
CDR3: CASSLGGLGFNEQFF

V: TRBV7-6
size: NA
D: NA
J: TRBJ2-3
DNA: TGTGCCAGCAGCACATCGACAGTCACGGGGGGCCTGAGCACAGATACGCAGTATTTT
CDR3: CASSTSTVTGGLSTDTQYF

V: TRBV7-9
size: few
D: NA
J: TRBJ2-7
DNA: TGTGCCAGCAGCTTAGGCTCGGAGAGAATCGAGCAGTACTTC
CDR3: CASSLGSERIEQYF

V: TRBV15
size: NA
D: NA
J: TRBJ2-7
DNA: TGTGCCACCAGCAGAGATGCGGGAATCATACCCTACGAGCAGTACTTC
CDR3: CATSRDAGIIPYEQYF

V: TRBV6-1
size: NA
D: NA
J: TRBJ1-2
DNA: TGTGCCAGCAGTGAAGACGTTGGGAGGATGTATGGCTACACCTTC
CDR3: CASSEDVGRMYGYTF

V: TRBV10-3
size: NA
D: NA
J: TRBJ2-5
DNA: TGTGCCACCAACCCGGGGATACAAGAGACCCAGTACTTC
CDR3: CATNPGIQETQYF

V: TRBV30
size: once
D: NA
J: TRBJ1-1
DNA: TGTGCCTGGAGGGCAGGGGCGGTGGCTGAAGCTTTCTTT
CDR3: CAWRAGAVAEAFF

V: TRBV4-1
size: few
D: TRBD1
J: TRBJ1-1
DNA: TGCGCCAGCAGCTTTAAATCGACAGGGGACACTGAAGCTTTCTTT
CDR3: CASSFKSTGDTEAFF

V: TRBV28
size: NA
D: TRBD2
J: TRBJ2-5
DNA: TGTGCCAGCAGTCCGGGAGGGCCTTCGAAGACCCAGTACTTC
CDR3: CASSPGGPSKTQYF

V: TRBV2
size: NA
D: TRBD2
J: TRBJ2-1
DNA: TGTGCCAGCAGTGATCCAGCGGGAGGCCGCGTCGGCAATGAGCAGTTCTTC
CDR3: CASSDPAGGRVGNEQFF

V: TRBV7-9
size: few
D: NA
J: TRBJ2-3
DNA: TGTGCCAGCAGCTTCAGGGTGGATACGCAGTATTTT
CDR3: CASSFRVDTQYF

V: TRBV19
size: once
D: NA
J: TRBJ1-1
DNA: TGTGCCAGTACGAGTATCGGCACTGAAGCTTTCTTT
CDR3: CASTSIGTEAFF

V: TRBV5-1
size: few
D: NA
J: TRBJ2-7
DNA: TGCGCCAGCAGCTTGGGCCAGGTCTACGAGCAGTACTTC
CDR3: CASSLGQVYEQYF

V: TRBV19
size: NA
D: TRBD1
J: TRBJ1-2
DNA: TGTGCCAGTAGCAGTACAGGGGTTGTTCGCTACACCTTC
CDR3: CASSSTGVVRYTF

V: TRBV19
size: NA
D: NA
J: TRBJ1-5
DNA: TGTGCCAGTACAATTGACGGGAATCAGCCCCAGCATTTT
CDR3: CASTIDGNQPQHF

V: TRBV6-5
size: few
D: NA
J: TRBJ1-2
DNA: TGTGCCAGCAGCCGTGGCGGGGCCGTCTATGGCTACACCTTC
CDR3: CASSRGGAVYGYTF